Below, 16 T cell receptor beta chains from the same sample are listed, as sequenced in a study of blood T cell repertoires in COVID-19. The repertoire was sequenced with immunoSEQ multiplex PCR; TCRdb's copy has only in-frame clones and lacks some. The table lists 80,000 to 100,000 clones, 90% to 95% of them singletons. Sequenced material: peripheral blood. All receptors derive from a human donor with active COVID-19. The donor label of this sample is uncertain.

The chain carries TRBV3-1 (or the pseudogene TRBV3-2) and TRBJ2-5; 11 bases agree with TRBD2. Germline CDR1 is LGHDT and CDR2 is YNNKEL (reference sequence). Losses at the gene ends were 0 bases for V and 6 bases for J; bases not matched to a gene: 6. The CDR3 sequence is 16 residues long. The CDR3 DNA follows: TGTGCCAGCAGCCAAGATCTCCCTAGCGGGAGGCAGACCCAGTACTTC. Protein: CASSQDLPSGRQTQYF.

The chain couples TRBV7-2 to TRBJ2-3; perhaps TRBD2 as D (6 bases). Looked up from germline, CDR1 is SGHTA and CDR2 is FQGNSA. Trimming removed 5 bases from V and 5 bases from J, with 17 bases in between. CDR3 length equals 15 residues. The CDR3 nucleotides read TGTGCCAGCAGCCCCTTGGGGTCCGGGGGAGATACGCAGTATTTT. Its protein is CASSPLGSGGDTQYF. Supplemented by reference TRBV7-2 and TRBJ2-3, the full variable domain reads GAGVSQSPSNKVTEKGKDVELRCDPISGHTALYWYRQSLGQGLEFLIYFQGNSAPDKSGLPSDRFSAERTGGSVSTLTIQRTQQEDSAVYLCASSPLGSGGDTQYFGPGTRLTVL.

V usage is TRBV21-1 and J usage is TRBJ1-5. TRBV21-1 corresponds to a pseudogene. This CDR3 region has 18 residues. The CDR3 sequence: CASTLIGRGREGNQPQHF. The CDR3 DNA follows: TGTGCCAGCACCCTTATTGGGCGGGGCCGGGAGGGCAATCAGCCCCAGCATTTT.

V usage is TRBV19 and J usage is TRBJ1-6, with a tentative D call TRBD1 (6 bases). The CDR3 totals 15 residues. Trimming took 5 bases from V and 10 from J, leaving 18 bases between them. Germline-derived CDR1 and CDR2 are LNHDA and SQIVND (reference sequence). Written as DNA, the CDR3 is TGTGCCAGTAGTTACCCGGGGGGCAAAATGTCACCCCTCCACTTT. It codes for CASSYPGGKMSPLHF.

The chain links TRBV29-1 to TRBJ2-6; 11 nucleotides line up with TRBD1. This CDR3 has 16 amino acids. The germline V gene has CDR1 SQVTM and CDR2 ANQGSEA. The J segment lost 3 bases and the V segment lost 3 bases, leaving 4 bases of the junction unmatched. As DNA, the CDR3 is TGCAGCGTTGAGAGGACAGGGGGCAGTGGGGCCAACGTCCTGACTTTC. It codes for CSVERTGGSGANVLTF.

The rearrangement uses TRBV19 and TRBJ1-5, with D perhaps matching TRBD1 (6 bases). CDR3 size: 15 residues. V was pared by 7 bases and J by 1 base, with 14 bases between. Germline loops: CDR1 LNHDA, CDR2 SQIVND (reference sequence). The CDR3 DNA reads TGTGCCAGTATCTACAGGGTCGGAAGCAATCAGCCCCAGCATTTT. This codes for CASIYRVGSNQPQHF.

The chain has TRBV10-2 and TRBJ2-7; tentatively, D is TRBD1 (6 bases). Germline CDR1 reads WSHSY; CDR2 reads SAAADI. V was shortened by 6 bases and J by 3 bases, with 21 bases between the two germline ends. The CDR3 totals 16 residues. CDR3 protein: CASRRALQGSSYEQYF. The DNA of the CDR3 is TGCGCCAGCAGGAGGGCTCTACAGGGCTCTAGCTACGAGCAGTACTTC.

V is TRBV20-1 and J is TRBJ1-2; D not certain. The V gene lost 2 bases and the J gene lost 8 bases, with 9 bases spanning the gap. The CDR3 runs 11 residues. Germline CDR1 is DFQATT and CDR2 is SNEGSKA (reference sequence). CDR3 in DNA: TGCAGTGCTAGATCGTTCTCGGGCTACACCTTC. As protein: CSARSFSGYTF.

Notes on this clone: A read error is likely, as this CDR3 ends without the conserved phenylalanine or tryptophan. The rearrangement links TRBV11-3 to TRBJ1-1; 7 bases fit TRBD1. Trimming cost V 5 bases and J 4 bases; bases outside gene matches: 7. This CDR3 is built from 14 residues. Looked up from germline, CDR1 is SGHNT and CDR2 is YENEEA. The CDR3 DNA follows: TGTGCCAGCAGCCCCGGACAGGCCTCCACTGAAGCTTTCCTT. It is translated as CASSPGQASTEAFL.

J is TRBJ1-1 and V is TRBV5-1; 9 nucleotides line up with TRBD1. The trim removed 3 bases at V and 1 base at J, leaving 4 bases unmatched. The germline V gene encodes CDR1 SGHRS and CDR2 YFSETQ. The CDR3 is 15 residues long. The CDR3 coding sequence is TGCGCCAGCAGCTGGACGGGACAGGGGAACACTGAAGCTTTCTTT. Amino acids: CASSWTGQGNTEAFF.

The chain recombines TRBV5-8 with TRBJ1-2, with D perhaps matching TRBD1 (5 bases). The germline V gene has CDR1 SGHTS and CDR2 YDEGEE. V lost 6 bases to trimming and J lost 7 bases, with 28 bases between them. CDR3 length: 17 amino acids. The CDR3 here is CASNPSQGLPSLGGYTF. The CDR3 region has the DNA TGTGCCAGCAACCCTTCCCAGGGACTACCTTCCCTTGGTGGCTACACCTTC.

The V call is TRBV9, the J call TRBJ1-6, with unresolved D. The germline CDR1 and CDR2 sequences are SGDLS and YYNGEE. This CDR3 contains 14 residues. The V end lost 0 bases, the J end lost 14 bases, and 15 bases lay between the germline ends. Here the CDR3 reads CASSVGYDRQALHF. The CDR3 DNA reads TGTGCCAGCAGCGTAGGGTACGATCGTCAGGCCCTCCACTTT.

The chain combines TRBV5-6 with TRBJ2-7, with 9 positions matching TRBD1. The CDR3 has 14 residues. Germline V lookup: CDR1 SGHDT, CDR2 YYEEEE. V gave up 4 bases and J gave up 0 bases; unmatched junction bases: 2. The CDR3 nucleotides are TGTGCCAGCAGCGGACAGGGGCACTCCTACGAGCAGTACTTC. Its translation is CASSGQGHSYEQYF.

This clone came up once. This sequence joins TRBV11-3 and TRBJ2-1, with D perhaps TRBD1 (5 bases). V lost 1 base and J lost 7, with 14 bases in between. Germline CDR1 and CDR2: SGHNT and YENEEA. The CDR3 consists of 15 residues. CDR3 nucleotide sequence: TGTGCCAGCAGCTTAGGCAGGGTGAATAGGAATGAGCAGTTCTTC. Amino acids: CASSLGRVNRNEQFF.

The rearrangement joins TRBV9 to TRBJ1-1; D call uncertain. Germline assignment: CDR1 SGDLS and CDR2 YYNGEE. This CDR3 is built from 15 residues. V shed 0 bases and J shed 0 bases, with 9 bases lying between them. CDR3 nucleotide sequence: TGTGCCAGCAGCGTAGAACACACACTGAACACTGAAGCTTTCTTT. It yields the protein CASSVEHTLNTEAFF.

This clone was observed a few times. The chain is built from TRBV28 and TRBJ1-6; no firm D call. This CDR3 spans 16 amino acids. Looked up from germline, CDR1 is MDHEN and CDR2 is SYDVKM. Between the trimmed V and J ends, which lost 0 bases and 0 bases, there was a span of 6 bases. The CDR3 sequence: CASSLWRSSYNSPLHF. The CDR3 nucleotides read TGTGCCAGCAGTTTATGGCGGAGCTCCTATAATTCACCCCTCCACTTT.